This TCR beta chain was captured by sequencing in a study of post-analysis software for immune sequencing data. For the study at large: Included courses were relapsing-remitting and secondary progressive multiple sclerosis; progressive-relapsing multiple sclerosis was also included. Study observations and caveats: A significant reduction in normalized Chao1 diversity was observed in multiple sclerosis patients versus controls. Compared with controls, patients had more of 4 to 6 TRBV segments, including TRBV5-6, TRBV5-1 and TRBV20-1.

Unique molecular identifiers had been added to the TCR beta cDNA libraries. Some 450,000 cDNA molecules were recovered from an input of roughly 0.95 to 11 million T cells. TCRdb itself ran the PCR reads through MiXCR, one entry per CDR3 protein. The table includes about 770,000 distinct CDR3 sequences, about 43% detected once. In the case of this clonotype: The antigen is undetermined.

Germline CDR1 reads SQVTM; CDR2 reads ANQGSEA. Trimming pared 4 bases from V and 0 bases from J, leaving 10 bases between. The CDR3 sequence is 13 residues long. This receptor was obtained from a girl under 18 with multiple sclerosis. Sequencing was done on a sample of blood. The chain uses TRBV29-1 and TRBJ2-7, with a possible D match to TRBD1 (5 bases). In DNA, the CDR3 is TGCAGCGTTGCGGACACAAGCTCCTACGAGCAGTACTTC. It is translated as CSVADTSSYEQYF.